The rows below give T cell receptor beta chains drawn from one sample of a study of T cells in Graves' hyperthyroidism and ophthalmopathy. Using its own MiXCR run on the multiplex PCR reads, TCRdb lists one record per CDR3 protein. The profile covers 730,000 or so distinct CDR3 sequences, with roughly a sixth appearing a single time and 16% taken by the ten largest. The sequenced sample was blood. The source of these receptors is a woman aged 45-60 years with Graves' hyperthyroidism that later progressed to Graves' ophthalmopathy. CDR3s include the opening cysteine and the closing phenylalanine or tryptophan. The order of the fields is V gene, J gene, CDR3 protein.

V gene: TRBV20-1; J gene: TRBJ1-1; CDR3 protein: CSARGWSTEAFF
V gene: TRBV6-2/TRBV6-3; J gene: TRBJ2-3; CDR3 protein: CASSGGLAGGSDTQYF
V gene: TRBV4-1; J gene: TRBJ1-2; CDR3 protein: CASSQDVEVLNYGYTF
V gene: TRBV11-2; J gene: TRBJ1-3; CDR3 protein: CASSIEHRDRYSGNTIYF
V gene: TRBV4-1; J gene: TRBJ2-1; CDR3 protein: CASSQVLAVYNEQFF
V gene: TRBV12-3/TRBV12-4; J gene: TRBJ2-1; CDR3 protein: CASSFGGPSGDEQFF
V gene: TRBV7-3; J gene: TRBJ1-6; CDR3 protein: CASSTLGQGANSPLHF
V gene: TRBV4-1; J gene: TRBJ2-7; CDR3 protein: CASSQPNRGTYEQYF
V gene: TRBV10-1; J gene: TRBJ1-4; CDR3 protein: CASSESGGTNEKLFF
V gene: TRBV6-1; J gene: TRBJ1-1; CDR3 protein: CASSTPEEANTEAFF
V gene: TRBV20-1; J gene: TRBJ1-2; CDR3 protein: CSARVIRLGQLYGYTF
V gene: TRBV12-3/TRBV12-4; J gene: TRBJ2-1; CDR3 protein: CASSPQSSGAGEQFF
V gene: TRBV20-1; J gene: TRBJ2-3; CDR3 protein: CSARDTGQALNADTQYF
V gene: TRBV29-1; J gene: TRBJ2-3; CDR3 protein: CSVRQGTDTQYF
V gene: TRBV30; J gene: TRBJ1-4; CDR3 protein: CAWSPRAEKLFF
V gene: TRBV20-1; J gene: TRBJ2-1; CDR3 protein: CSARHTGGYDEQFF
V gene: TRBV9; J gene: TRBJ2-5; CDR3 protein: CASSARGTEETQYF
V gene: TRBV2; J gene: TRBJ2-6; CDR3 protein: CASSEYWQIDGANVLTF
V gene: TRBV2; J gene: TRBJ1-4; CDR3 protein: CASSKDRGNEKLFF
V gene: TRBV5-1; J gene: TRBJ2-1; CDR3 protein: CASSLGGWYNEQFF
V gene: TRBV27; J gene: TRBJ2-1; CDR3 protein: CASRDRASYNEQFF
V gene: TRBV19; J gene: TRBJ2-3; CDR3 protein: CASSIGGGNTDTQYF
V gene: TRBV12-3/TRBV12-4; J gene: TRBJ1-3; CDR3 protein: CASSLSVRGNTIYF
V gene: TRBV12-3/TRBV12-4; J gene: TRBJ1-2; CDR3 protein: CASSSARGLGSYTF
V gene: TRBV2; J gene: TRBJ1-5; CDR3 protein: CAGRRDRGSGQPQHF
V gene: TRBV20-1; J gene: TRBJ1-6; CDR3 protein: CSASPGTGGTYNSPLHF
V gene: TRBV20-1; J gene: TRBJ2-6; CDR3 protein: CSAPARAVANVLTF